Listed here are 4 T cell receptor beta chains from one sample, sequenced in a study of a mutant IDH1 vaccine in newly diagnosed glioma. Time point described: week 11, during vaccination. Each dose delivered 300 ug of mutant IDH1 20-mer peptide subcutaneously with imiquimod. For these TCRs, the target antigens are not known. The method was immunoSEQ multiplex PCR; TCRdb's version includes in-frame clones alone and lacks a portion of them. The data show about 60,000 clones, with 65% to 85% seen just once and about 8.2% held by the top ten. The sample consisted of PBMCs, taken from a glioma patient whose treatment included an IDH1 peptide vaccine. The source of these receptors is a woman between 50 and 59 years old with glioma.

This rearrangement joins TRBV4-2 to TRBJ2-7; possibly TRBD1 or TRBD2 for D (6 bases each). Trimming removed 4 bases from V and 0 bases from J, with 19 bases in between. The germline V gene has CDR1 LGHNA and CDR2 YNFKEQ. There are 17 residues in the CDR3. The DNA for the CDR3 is TGTGCCAGCAGCCCTTTGGGGGGCGGGCTAAGCTCCTACGAGCAGTACTTC. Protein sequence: CASSPLGGGLSSYEQYF.

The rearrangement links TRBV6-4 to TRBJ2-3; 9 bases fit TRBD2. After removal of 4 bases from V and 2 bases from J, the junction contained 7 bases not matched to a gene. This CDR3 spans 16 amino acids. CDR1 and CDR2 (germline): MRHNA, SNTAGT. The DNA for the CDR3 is TGTGCCAGCAGTGGCGCTAGCGGGGTCTACACAGATACGCAGTATTTT. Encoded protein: CASSGASGVYTDTQYF.

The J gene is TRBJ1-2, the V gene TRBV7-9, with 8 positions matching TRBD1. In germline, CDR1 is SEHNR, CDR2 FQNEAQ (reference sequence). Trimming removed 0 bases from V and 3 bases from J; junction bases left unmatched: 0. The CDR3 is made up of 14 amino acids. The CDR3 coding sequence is TGTGCCAGCAGCTTAGCGGACAGGGACTATGGCTACACCTTC. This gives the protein CASSLADRDYGYTF.

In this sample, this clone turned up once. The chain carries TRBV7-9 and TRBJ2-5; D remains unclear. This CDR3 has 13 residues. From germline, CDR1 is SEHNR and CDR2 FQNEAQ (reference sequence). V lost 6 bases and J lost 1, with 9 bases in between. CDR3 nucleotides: TGTGCCAGCAGTTTAATGGCCCAAGAGACCCAGTACTTC. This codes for CASSLMAQETQYF.